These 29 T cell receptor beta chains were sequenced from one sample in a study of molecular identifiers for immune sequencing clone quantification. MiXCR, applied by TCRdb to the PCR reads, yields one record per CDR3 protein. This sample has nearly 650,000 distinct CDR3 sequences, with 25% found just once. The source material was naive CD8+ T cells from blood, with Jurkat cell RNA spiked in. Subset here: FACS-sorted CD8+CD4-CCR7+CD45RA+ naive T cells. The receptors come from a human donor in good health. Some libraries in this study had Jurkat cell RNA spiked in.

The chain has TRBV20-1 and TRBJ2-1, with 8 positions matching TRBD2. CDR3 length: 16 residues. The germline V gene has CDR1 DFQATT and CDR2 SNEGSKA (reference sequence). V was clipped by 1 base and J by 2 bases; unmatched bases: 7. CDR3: CSARVRGGITYNEQFF. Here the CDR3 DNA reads TGCAGTGCTAGAGTACGCGGGGGGATTACCTACAATGAGCAGTTCTTC.

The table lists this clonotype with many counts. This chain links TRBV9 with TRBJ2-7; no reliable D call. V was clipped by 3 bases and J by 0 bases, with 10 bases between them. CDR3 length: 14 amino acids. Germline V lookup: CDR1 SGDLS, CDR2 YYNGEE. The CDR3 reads CASSARVSSYEQYF. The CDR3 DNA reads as TGTGCCAGCAGCGCCCGTGTAAGCTCCTACGAGCAGTACTTC. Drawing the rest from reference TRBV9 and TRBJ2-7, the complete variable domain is DSGVTQTPKHLITATGQRVTLRCSPRSGDLSVYWYQQSLDQGLQFLIQYYNGEERAKGNILERFSAQQFPDLHSELNLSSLELGDSALYFCASSARVSSYEQYFGPGTRLTVT.

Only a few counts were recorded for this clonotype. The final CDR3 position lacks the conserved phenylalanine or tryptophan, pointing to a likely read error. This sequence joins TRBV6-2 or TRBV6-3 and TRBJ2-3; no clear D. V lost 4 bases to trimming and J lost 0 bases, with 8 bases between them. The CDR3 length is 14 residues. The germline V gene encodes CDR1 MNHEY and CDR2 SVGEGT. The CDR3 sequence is CASSSSMSTDTQYL. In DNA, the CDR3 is TGTGCCAGCAGTTCCTCTATGAGCACAGATACGCAGTATTTA.

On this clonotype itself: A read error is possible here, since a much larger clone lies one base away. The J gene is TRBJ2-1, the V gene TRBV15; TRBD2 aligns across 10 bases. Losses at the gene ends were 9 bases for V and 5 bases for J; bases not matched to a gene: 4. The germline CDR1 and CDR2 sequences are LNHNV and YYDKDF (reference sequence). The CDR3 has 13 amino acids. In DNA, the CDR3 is TGTGCCACAGAACTAGCGGGGCACAATGAGCAGTTCTTC. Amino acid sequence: CATELAGHNEQFF.

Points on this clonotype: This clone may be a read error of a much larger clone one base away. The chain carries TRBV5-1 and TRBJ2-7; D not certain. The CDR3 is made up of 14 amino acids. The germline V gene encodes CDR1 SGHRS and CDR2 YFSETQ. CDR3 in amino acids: CASSPAVGGYEQHF. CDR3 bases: TGCGCCAGCAGCCCGGCGGTTGGCGGATACGAGCAGCACTTC.

In nucleotides, the CDR3 is TGCGCCAGCAGCCAAGAGGGTCCGGGGAAAATGACCTACAATGAGCAGTTCTTC. This translates into CASSQEGPGKMTYNEQFF. V is TRBV4-1 and J is TRBJ2-1; TRBD2 might be the D (5 bases). V lost 0 bases and J 2 bases, leaving 17 bases between the germline ends. The germline V gene has CDR1 MGHRA and CDR2 YSYEKL. The length of the CDR3 is 18 residues.

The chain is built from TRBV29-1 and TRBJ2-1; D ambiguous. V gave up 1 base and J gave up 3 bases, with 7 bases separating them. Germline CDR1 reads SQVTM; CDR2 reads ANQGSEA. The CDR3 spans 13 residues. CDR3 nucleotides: TGCAGCGTTGAAGGTGGTAGCTACAATGAGCAGTTCTTC. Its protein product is CSVEGGSYNEQFF.

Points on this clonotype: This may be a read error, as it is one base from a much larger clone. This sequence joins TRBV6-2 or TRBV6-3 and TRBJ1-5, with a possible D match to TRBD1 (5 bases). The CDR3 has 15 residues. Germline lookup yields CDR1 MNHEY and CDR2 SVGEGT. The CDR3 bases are TGTACCAGCAGTCCTCGTGGGGCAGGCGATCAGCCCCAGCATTTT. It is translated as CTSSPRGAGDQPQHF.

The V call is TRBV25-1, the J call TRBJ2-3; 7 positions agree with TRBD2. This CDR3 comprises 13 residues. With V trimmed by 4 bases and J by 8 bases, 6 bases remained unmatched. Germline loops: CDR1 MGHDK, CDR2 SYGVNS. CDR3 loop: CASSAREPFTQYF. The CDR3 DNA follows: TGTGCCAGCAGTGCGCGGGAGCCCTTTACGCAGTATTTT.

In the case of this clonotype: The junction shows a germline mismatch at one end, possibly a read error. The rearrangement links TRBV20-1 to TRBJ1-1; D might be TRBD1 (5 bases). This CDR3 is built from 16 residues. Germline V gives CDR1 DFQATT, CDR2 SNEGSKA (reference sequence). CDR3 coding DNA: TGCAATGCTAAGTCGACAGACGTCACCATGAACACTGAAGCTTTCTTT. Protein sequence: CNAKSTDVTMNTEAFF.

In nucleotides, the CDR3 is TGTGCCAGCAGCCAATCCAGGGTCAATGAGCAGTTCTTC. As protein: CASSQSRVNEQFF. The chain recombines TRBV4-2 with TRBJ2-1; a possible D gene is TRBD1 (5 bases). This CDR3 contains 13 residues. The germline CDR1 and CDR2 sequences are LGHNA and YNFKEQ. Trimming cost V 2 bases and J 6 bases, with 8 bases left between them.

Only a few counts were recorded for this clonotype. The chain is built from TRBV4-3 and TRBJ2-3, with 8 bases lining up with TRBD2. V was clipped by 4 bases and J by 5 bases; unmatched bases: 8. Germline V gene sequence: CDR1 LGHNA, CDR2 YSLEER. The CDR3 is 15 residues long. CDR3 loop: CASSPGRAELDTQYF. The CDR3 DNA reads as TGCGCCAGCAGCCCCGGGAGGGCCGAGTTAGATACGCAGTATTTT.

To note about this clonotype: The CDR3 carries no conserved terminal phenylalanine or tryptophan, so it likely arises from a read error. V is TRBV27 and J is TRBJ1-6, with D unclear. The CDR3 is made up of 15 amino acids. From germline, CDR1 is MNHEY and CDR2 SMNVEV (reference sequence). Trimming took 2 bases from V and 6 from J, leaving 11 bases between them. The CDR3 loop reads CASSLRLGLNSPLHS. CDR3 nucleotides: TGTGCCAGCAGTTTACGACTGGGCCTTAATTCACCCCTCCACTCT.

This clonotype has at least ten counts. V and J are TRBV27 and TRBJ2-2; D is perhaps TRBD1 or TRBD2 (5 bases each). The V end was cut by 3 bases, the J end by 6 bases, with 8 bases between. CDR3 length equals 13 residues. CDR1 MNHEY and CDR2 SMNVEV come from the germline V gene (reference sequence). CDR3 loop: CASSFLGAGELFF. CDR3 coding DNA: TGTGCCAGCAGTTTTTTGGGGGCCGGGGAGCTGTTTTTT.

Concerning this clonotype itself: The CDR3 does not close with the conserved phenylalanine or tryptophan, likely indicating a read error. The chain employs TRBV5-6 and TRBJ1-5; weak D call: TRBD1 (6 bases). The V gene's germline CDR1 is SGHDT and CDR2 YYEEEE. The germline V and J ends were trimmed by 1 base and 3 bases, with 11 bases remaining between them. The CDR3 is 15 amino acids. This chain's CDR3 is CASSLWGAYNQPQHL. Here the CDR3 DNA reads TGTGCCAGCAGCTTGTGGGGGGCCTACAATCAGCCCCAGCATCTT.

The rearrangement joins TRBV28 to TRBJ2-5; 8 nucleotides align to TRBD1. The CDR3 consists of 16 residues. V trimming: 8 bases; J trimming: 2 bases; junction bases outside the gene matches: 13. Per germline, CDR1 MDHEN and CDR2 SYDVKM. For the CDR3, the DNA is TGTGCCAGCTCGATTGCAGACAGGGGTCTACAAGAGACCCAGTACTTC. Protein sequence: CASSIADRGLQETQYF.

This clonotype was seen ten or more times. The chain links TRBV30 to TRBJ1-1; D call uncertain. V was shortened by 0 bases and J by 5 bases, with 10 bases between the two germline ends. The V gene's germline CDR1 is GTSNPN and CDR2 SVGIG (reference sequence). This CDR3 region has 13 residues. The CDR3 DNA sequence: TGTGCCTGGAGTGTAATGGCCCGAACTGAAGCTTTCTTT. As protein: CAWSVMARTEAFF.

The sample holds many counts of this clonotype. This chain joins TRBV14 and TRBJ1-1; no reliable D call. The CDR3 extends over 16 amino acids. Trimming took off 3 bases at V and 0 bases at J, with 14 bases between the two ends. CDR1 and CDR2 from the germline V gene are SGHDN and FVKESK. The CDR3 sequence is CASSHEPEMVNTEAFF. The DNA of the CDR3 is TGTGCCAGCAGCCACGAGCCCGAAATGGTGAACACTGAAGCTTTCTTT.

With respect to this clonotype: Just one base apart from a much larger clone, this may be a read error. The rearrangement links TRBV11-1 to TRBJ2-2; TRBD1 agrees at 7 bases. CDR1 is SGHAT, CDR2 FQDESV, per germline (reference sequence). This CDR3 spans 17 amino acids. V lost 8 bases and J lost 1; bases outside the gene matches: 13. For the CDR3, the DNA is TGTGCCAGCGGTCTGCAGGGGGACAACTGGAACACCGGGGAGCTGTTTTTT. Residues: CASGLQGDNWNTGELFF.

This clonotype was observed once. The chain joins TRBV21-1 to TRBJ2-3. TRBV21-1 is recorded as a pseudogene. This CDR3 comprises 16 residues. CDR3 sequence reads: CASIESLGSSTDTQYF. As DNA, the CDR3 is TGTGCCAGCATTGAAAGTCTAGGGTCTAGCACAGATACGCAGTATTTT.

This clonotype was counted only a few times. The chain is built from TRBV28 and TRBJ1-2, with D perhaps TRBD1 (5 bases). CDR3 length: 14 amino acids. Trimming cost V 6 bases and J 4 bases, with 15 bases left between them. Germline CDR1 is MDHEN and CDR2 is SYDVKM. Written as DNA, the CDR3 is TGTGCCAGCAGATTCAGGGATCTCGGCTATGGCTACACCTTC. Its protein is CASRFRDLGYGYTF.

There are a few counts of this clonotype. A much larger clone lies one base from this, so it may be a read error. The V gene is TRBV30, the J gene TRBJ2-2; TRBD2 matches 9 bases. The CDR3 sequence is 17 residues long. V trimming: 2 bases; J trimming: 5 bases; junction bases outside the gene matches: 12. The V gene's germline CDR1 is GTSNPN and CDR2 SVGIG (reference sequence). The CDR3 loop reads CAWSPSSAGGRTGELFF. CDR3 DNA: TGTGCCTGGAGTCCCTCCTCTGCGGGAGGGAGAACCGGGGAGCTGTTTTTT.

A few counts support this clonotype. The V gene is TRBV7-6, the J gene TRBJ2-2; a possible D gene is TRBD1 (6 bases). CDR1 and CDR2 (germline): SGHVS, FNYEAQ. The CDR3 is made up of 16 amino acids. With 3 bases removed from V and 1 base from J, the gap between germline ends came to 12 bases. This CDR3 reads CASSLSGQLNTGELFF. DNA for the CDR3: TGTGCCAGCAGCTTGAGCGGACAGCTGAACACCGGGGAGCTGTTTTTT.

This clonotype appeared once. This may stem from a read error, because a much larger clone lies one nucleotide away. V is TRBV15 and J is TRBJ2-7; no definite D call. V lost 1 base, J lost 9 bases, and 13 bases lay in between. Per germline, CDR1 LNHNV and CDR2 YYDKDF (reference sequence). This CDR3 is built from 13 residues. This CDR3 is CATSRARSLAQYF. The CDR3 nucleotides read TGTGCCACCAGCAGAGCTCGCAGCCTCGCGCAGTACTTC.

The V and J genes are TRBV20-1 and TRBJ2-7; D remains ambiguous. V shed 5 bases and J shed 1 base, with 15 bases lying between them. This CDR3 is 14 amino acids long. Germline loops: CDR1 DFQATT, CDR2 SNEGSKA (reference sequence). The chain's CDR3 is CSAEPRYLSYEQYF. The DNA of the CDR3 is TGCAGTGCTGAGCCCCGGTACTTATCCTACGAGCAGTACTTC.

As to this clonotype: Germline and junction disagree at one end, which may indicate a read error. As DNA, the CDR3 is TGCGCCAGCAGCCAGGACAGTGGTGCCGGGGTGGGCTACAATAAGCAGTTCTTC. It specifies CASSQDSGAGVGYNKQFF. V and J are TRBV4-3 and TRBJ2-1; tentatively, D is TRBD1 (6 bases). This CDR3 region has 18 residues. CDR1 and CDR2 from the germline V gene are LGHNA and YSLEER.

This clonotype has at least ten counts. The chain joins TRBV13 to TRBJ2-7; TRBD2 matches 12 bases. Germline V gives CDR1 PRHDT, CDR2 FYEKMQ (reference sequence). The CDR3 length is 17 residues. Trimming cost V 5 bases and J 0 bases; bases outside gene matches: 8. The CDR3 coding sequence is TGTGCCAGCAGCCAACTAGCGGGGGGCCTGAGCTCCTACGAGCAGTACTTC. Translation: CASSQLAGGLSSYEQYF.

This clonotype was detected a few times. CDR3 sequence (DNA): TGTGCCAGCAGTCATATAGGGACAGGTAACGAGCAGTACTTC. Its protein is CASSHIGTGNEQYF. The chain uses TRBV12-3 or TRBV12-4 and TRBJ2-7; 8 bases fit TRBD1. The CDR3 totals 14 residues. V dropped 5 bases and J dropped 5; count of bases not matched to a gene: 8.

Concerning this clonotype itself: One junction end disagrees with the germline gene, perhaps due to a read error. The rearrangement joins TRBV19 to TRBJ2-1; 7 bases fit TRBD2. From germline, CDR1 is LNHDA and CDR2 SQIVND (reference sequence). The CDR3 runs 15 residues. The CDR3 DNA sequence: TGTGCCAGTAGTCCCGGAGCGGCGGGGGTAAATGGGCAGTTCTTC. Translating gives CASSPGAAGVNGQFF.